Presented here are 29 T cell receptor beta chains from one specimen sequenced in a study of blood T cell repertoires in COVID-19. The table came from immunoSEQ multiplex PCR; TCRdb's copy has only in-frame clones and leaves some out. This sample has approximately 230,000 clones; about 90% occur once, and the top ten carry about 14%. The specimen was PBMCs or T cells enriched from blood (not recorded which). These receptors all come from a woman aged 50 to 65 with acute COVID-19.

The V and J genes are TRBV9 and TRBJ1-1; no clear D. The CDR3 is 13 residues long. V was shortened by 1 base and J by 4 bases, with 8 bases between the two germline ends. Germline CDR1 reads SGDLS; CDR2 reads YYNGEE. CDR3 DNA: TGTGCCAGCAGCGTATCCAGGCTCACTGAAGCTTTCTTT. Translated: CASSVSRLTEAFF.

The chain joins TRBV13 to TRBJ2-7; D is undetermined. The V end was cut by 0 bases, the J end by 2 bases, with 8 bases between. This CDR3 has 14 residues. Germline V gene data show CDR1 as PRHDT and CDR2 as FYEKMQ (reference sequence). In DNA, the CDR3 is TGTGCCAGCAGCTTAGGGGAGACCCCCTACGAGCAGTACTTC. Protein: CASSLGETPYEQYF.

V and J are TRBV12-3 or TRBV12-4 and TRBJ1-2; no definite D call. CDR3 length: 12 residues. The V and J ends lost 5 bases and 4 bases respectively, with 8 bases between them. The CDR3 sequence: CASSPSGYGYTF. The DNA for the CDR3 is TGTGCCAGCAGTCCGAGCGGCTATGGCTACACCTTC.

For this clone: At the DNA level, this CDR3 is encoded by other sequences in the same sample as well. This sequence joins TRBV28 and TRBJ2-1; D gene ambiguous. This CDR3 comprises 15 residues. V lost 2 bases and J lost 0, with 8 bases in between. Germline values: CDR1 MDHEN, CDR2 SYDVKM. CDR3 sequence reads: CASSLGGSSYNEQFF. CDR3 DNA: TGTGCCAGCAGTTTAGGCGGAAGCTCCTACAATGAGCAGTTCTTC. Combining the CDR3 with reference TRBV28 and TRBJ2-1 gives the whole variable domain DVKVTQSSRYLVKRTGEKVFLECVQDMDHENMFWYRQDPGLGLRLIYFSYDVKMKEKGDIPEGYSVSREKKERFSLILESASTNQTSMYLCASSLGGSSYNEQFFGPGTRLTVL.

V gene TRBV2 combines with J gene TRBJ1-2, with 8 bases that match TRBD1. Germline trimming cut 5 bases from V and 3 bases from J; bases unmatched to any gene: 17. This CDR3 comprises 18 residues. Germline CDR1 and CDR2: SNHLY and FYNNEI. The CDR3 DNA reads TGTGCCAGCAGTTGGGACAGGCAGCCGGAAAATAGGTACTATGGCTACACCTTC. Protein: CASSWDRQPENRYYGYTF.

The V and J genes are TRBV28 and TRBJ2-1; unclear D gene. V was pared by 2 bases and J by 2 bases, with 4 bases between. CDR1 is MDHEN and CDR2 is SYDVKM in the germline V gene. The CDR3 runs to 13 residues. CDR3 sequence reads: CASSLSAYNEQFF. In DNA, the CDR3 is TGTGCCAGCAGTTTAAGCGCCTACAATGAGCAGTTCTTC.

This clone is a singleton in its sample. The chain has TRBV3-1 (or the pseudogene TRBV3-2) and TRBJ2-7; no reliable D call. Germline V CDR1 and CDR2: LGHDT, YNNKEL (reference sequence). CDR3 size: 11 residues. V was clipped by 3 bases and J by 5 bases, with 5 bases between them. The CDR3 region is CASSQGHEQYF. The CDR3 DNA reads TGTGCCAGCAGCCAGGGCCACGAGCAGTACTTC.

This sequence joins TRBV6-5 and TRBJ1-5; 7 positions agree with TRBD1. The J segment lost 2 bases and the V segment lost 6 bases, leaving 4 bases of the junction unmatched. This CDR3 region has 14 residues. Germline CDR1 and CDR2: MNHEY and SVGAGI. CDR3 nucleotides: TGTGCCAGCAGGAAAGGACAGGGCAATCAGCCCCAGCATTTT. It encodes CASRKGQGNQPQHF.

The chain is built from TRBV20-1 and TRBJ1-5, with D perhaps matching TRBD1 (5 bases). Trimming took 3 bases from V and 6 from J, leaving 18 bases between them. The germline V gene has CDR1 DFQATT and CDR2 SNEGSKA (reference sequence). The CDR3 extends over 15 amino acids. For the CDR3, the DNA is TGCAGTGCTAGTGGGACTTACTTCTTCAGTCAGCCCCAGCATTTT. This encodes CSASGTYFFSQPQHF.

Here the CDR3 reads CASSLTGSGGLNYGYTF. The CDR3 nucleotides are TGTGCCAGCAGCCTGACAGGGAGTGGGGGACTTAACTATGGCTACACCTTC. The chain has TRBV6-2 or TRBV6-3 and TRBJ1-2; 7 nucleotides line up with TRBD1. The CDR3 is 17 amino acids. The germline V gene has CDR1 MNHEY and CDR2 SVGEGT. J lost 1 base, V lost 6 bases, and 14 bases had no gene match.

The chain has TRBV30 and TRBJ2-7; D gene unclear. This CDR3 comprises 13 residues. Germline CDR1 is GTSNPN and CDR2 is SVGIG (reference sequence). Trimming removed 2 bases from V and 4 bases from J, with 12 bases in between. CDR3: CAWSKTPRYEQYF. CDR3 DNA sequence: TGTGCCTGGAGTAAAACCCCTAGGTACGAGCAGTACTTC. The whole variable domain, remainder taken from reference TRBV30 and TRBJ2-7, is SQTIHQWPATLVQPVGSPLSLECTVEGTSNPNLYWYRQAAGRGLQLLFYSVGIGQISSEVPQNLSASRPQDRQFILSSKKLLLSDSGFYLCAWSKTPRYEQYFGPGTRLTVT.

The genes are TRBV7-2 and TRBJ2-7, with D perhaps TRBD1 (6 bases). CDR1 is SGHTA and CDR2 is FQGNSA in the germline V gene. The V end lost 0 bases, the J end lost 4 bases, and 13 bases lay between the germline ends. The CDR3 covers 15 residues. Here the CDR3 reads CASSLAAGDVYEQYF. The CDR3, as DNA: TGTGCCAGCAGCTTAGCGGCAGGGGATGTGTACGAGCAGTACTTC.

The chain is built from TRBV4-2 and TRBJ1-2; D unclear. The V end was cut by 5 bases, the J end by 3 bases, with 13 bases between. Germline V gives CDR1 LGHNA, CDR2 YNFKEQ. CDR3 length: 14 amino acids. The CDR3 loop is CASSSDLYYYGYTF. The CDR3 DNA sequence: TGTGCCAGCAGCTCGGACTTATACTACTATGGCTACACCTTC.

The chain has TRBV5-1 and TRBJ2-7, with D perhaps TRBD1 (5 bases). The CDR3 contains 12 residues. Germline V gene data show CDR1 as SGHRS and CDR2 as YFSETQ. Deletions cut 2 bases from V and 3 bases from J, with 6 bases between. The CDR3 loop is CASSFQGYEQYF. The CDR3 nucleotides read TGCGCCAGCAGCTTTCAGGGCTACGAGCAGTACTTC.

The chain recombines TRBV7-9 with TRBJ2-5; D may be TRBD1 (6 bases). Germline lookup yields CDR1 SEHNR and CDR2 FQNEAQ (reference sequence). This CDR3 is 14 amino acids long. V lost 4 bases and J lost 2, with 11 bases in between. CDR3 sequence (DNA): TGTGCCAGCAGCTCTCAGACAGGACAAGAGACCCAGTACTTC. The encoded protein is CASSSQTGQETQYF. Full variable domain (remainder filled in from reference TRBV7-9 and TRBJ2-5): DTGVSQNPRHKITKRGQNVTFRCDPISEHNRLYWYRQTLGQGPEFLTYFQNEAQLEKSRLLSDRFSAERPKGSFSTLEIQRTEQGDSAMYLCASSSQTGQETQYFGPGTRLLVL.

The chain joins TRBV6-5 to TRBJ2-7, with D perhaps TRBD2 (6 bases). CDR1 is MNHEY, CDR2 SVGAGI, per germline. The CDR3 consists of 13 residues. Trimming took off 6 bases at V and 4 bases at J, with 13 bases between the two ends. CDR3 loop: CASRAGLGYEQYF. The CDR3 DNA follows: TGTGCCAGCAGGGCGGGGTTAGGGTACGAGCAGTACTTC.

The chain is built from TRBV7-3 and TRBJ2-7; D is possibly TRBD2 (6 bases). From germline, CDR1 is SGHTA and CDR2 FQGTGA. V was cut by 1 base and J by 5 bases, with 12 bases left in between. The CDR3 consists of 14 residues. The CDR3 DNA sequence: TGTGCCAGCAGCTTAATCGGGAGAAAGGACGAGCAGTACTTC. As protein: CASSLIGRKDEQYF.

The chain combines TRBV7-9 with TRBJ2-7, with no clear D. Germline CDR1 reads SEHNR; CDR2 reads FQNEAQ (reference sequence). The CDR3 is 14 amino acids. V was pared by 0 bases and J by 0 bases, with 6 bases between. CDR3 in DNA: TGTGCCAGCAGCTTAGCTGGCAGCTCCTACGAGCAGTACTTC. Its protein is CASSLAGSSYEQYF. The full variable domain, its missing parts supplied by reference TRBV7-9 and TRBJ2-7, is DTGVSQNPRHKITKRGQNVTFRCDPISEHNRLYWYRQTLGQGPEFLTYFQNEAQLEKSRLLSDRFSAERPKGSFSTLEIQRTEQGDSAMYLCASSLAGSSYEQYFGPGTRLTVT.

This chain links TRBV30 with TRBJ2-3, with a possible D match to TRBD2 (6 bases). V gave up 2 bases and J gave up 4 bases, with 13 bases separating them. Per the germline V gene, CDR1 is GTSNPN and CDR2 is SVGIG (reference sequence). The CDR3 covers 14 residues. CDR3 sequence: CAWSFGGASDTQYF. The DNA of the CDR3 is TGTGCCTGGAGTTTCGGCGGGGCCTCAGATACGCAGTATTTT.

Remarks on this clone: This sample includes further DNA sequences coding for the same CDR3. The chain couples TRBV27 to TRBJ2-7, with TRBD1 matching 8 bases. V shed 3 bases, J shed 4 bases, and the junction held 5 bases outside the gene matches. The CDR3 has 14 amino acids. CDR1 MNHEY and CDR2 SMNVEV come from the germline V gene (reference sequence). DNA of the CDR3: TGTGCCAGCAGTTTGACTCAGGGGGCATACGAGCAGTACTTC. Translating it yields CASSLTQGAYEQYF.

This chain uses TRBV3-1 (or the pseudogene TRBV3-2) with TRBJ2-7, with a weak D call TRBD1 (8 bases). CDR1 and CDR2 from the germline V gene are LGHDT and YNNKEL (reference sequence). The CDR3 is 14 amino acids. The ends were cut back, 7 bases at V and 7 bases at J, with 20 bases in the middle. CDR3 bases: TGTGCCAGCAACAGGGGGGGAAGGGGGGAGGAGCAGTACTTC. This encodes CASNRGGRGEEQYF.

The chain's CDR3 is CASSVEGGQGHSPLHF. The CDR3 region has the DNA TGTGCCAGCAGCGTAGAAGGGGGACAGGGACATTCACCCCTCCACTTT. The chain has TRBV9 and TRBJ1-6; 9 nucleotides agree with TRBD1. Germline V lookup: CDR1 SGDLS, CDR2 YYNGEE. The CDR3 has 16 amino acids. V was pared by 0 bases and J by 8 bases, with 6 bases of the junction left unmatched. The full variable domain, completed using reference TRBV9 and TRBJ1-6, is DSGVTQTPKHLITATGQRVTLRCSPRSGDLSVYWYQQSLDQGLQFLIQYYNGEERAKGNILERFSAQQFPDLHSELNLSSLELGDSALYFCASSVEGGQGHSPLHFGNGTRLTVT.

The rearrangement links TRBV5-1 to TRBJ1-2, with D perhaps TRBD1 (6 bases). In germline, CDR1 is SGHRS, CDR2 YFSETQ. Trimming took off 0 bases at V and 4 bases at J, with 7 bases between the two ends. The CDR3 is 13 residues long. In nucleotides, the CDR3 is TGCGCCAGCAGCTTGGGGACAGCCTATGGCTACACCTTC. This sequence encodes CASSLGTAYGYTF.

The chain uses TRBV6-5 and TRBJ1-6, with D possibly TRBD1 on 5 matching bases. Germline lookup yields CDR1 MNHEY and CDR2 SVGAGI. V was trimmed by 2 bases and J by 0 bases, leaving 8 bases between them. This CDR3 region has 16 residues. CDR3 in DNA: TGTGCCAGCAGTTACGGGGGAGGCTCCTATAATTCACCCCTCCACTTT. Residues: CASSYGGGSYNSPLHF.

The rearrangement joins TRBV27 to TRBJ1-1, with a tentative D call TRBD1 (6 bases). Germline assignment: CDR1 MNHEY and CDR2 SMNVEV (reference sequence). The CDR3 totals 14 residues. V lost 2 bases, J lost 5 bases, and 12 bases lay in between. This chain's CDR3 is CASSLRYRETEAFF. The CDR3 DNA reads as TGTGCCAGCAGTTTAAGGTACAGGGAAACTGAAGCTTTCTTT.

This clone was counted once. J is TRBJ1-1 and V is TRBV30; D remains unclear. The CDR3 totals 14 residues. Germline V gene lookup returns CDR1 GTSNPN and CDR2 SVGIG (reference sequence). Trimming cost V 2 bases and J 0 bases, with 10 bases left between them. As DNA, the CDR3 is TGTGCCTGGAGTAGGAGGGTGGTGAACACTGAAGCTTTCTTT. It is translated as CAWSRRVVNTEAFF. Filled out from reference TRBV30 and TRBJ1-1, the complete variable domain reads SQTIHQWPATLVQPVGSPLSLECTVEGTSNPNLYWYRQAAGRGLQLLFYSVGIGQISSEVPQNLSASRPQDRQFILSSKKLLLSDSGFYLCAWSRRVVNTEAFFGQGTRLTVV.

This clone was observed a few times. The V gene is TRBV2, the J gene TRBJ2-7, with 7 bases that match TRBD1. The V gene end was trimmed by 2 bases and the J gene end by 3 bases; junction bases not matched to a gene: 4. CDR1 is SNHLY and CDR2 is FYNNEI in the germline V gene. This CDR3 region has 14 residues. The CDR3 region has the DNA TGTGCCAGCAGTGAAAGGGGGCGCGTCTACGAGCAGTACTTC. Its protein product is CASSERGRVYEQYF.

The chain couples TRBV11-2 to TRBJ1-5, with D possibly being TRBD1 (5 bases). CDR1 is SGHAT and CDR2 is FQNNGV in the germline V gene. Trimming stripped 5 bases from V and 4 bases from J, with 12 bases between. The CDR3 is 14 amino acids. The CDR3 coding sequence is TGTGCCAGCAGCGAAAATGGGGCAAATCAGCCCCAGCATTTT. Translated: CASSENGANQPQHF.

The chain employs TRBV28 and TRBJ1-6; 9 positions agree with TRBD1. The CDR3 totals 16 residues. V lost 3 bases, J lost 10 bases, and 10 bases stayed unmatched. Looked up from germline, CDR1 is MDHEN and CDR2 is SYDVKM. In DNA, the CDR3 is TGTGCCAGCAGTTTCGGACAGGGGATATTTGGCTCACCCCTCCACTTT. Amino acids: CASSFGQGIFGSPLHF.